This is a list of T cell receptor beta chains from one sample in a study of blood T cell repertoires in COVID-19. This table comes from immunoSEQ multiplex PCR, and its TCRdb copy is limited to in-frame clones, with some not included. This table has 180,000 or so clones, 86% appearing once. Sequenced: peripheral blood. The source is a man in his sixties or seventies with acute or convalescent COVID-19. Each CDR3 is given with its conserved first and last residue. A D gene is named only where the DNA matches it firmly.

NA	TRBV5-1	TRBJ2-7	TGCGCCAGCAGCTTGGGACACGATTCCTACGAGCAGTACTTC	CASSLGHDSYEQYF
NA	TRBV2	TRBJ1-1	TGTGCCAGCAGTGAATACGGGTATGAAGCTTTCTTT	CASSEYGYEAFF
NA	TRBV4-1	TRBJ1-1	TGCGCCAGCAGCCCCCGACTGGGGCAGACTGAAGCTTTCTTT	CASSPRLGQTEAFF
TRBD2	TRBV5-1	TRBJ2-1	TGCGCCAGCATGGCGGGAGGGCTAAACAATGAGCAGTTCTTC	CASMAGGLNNEQFF
TRBD1	TRBV7-6	TRBJ1-1	TGTGCCAGCAGCTCCGAGACAGGGCACACTGAAGCTTTCTTT	CASSSETGHTEAFF
NA	TRBV3-1/TRBV3-2	TRBJ2-4	TGTGCCAGCAGCCCCTTTATAGCCAAAAACATTCAGTACTTC	CASSPFIAKNIQYF
NA	TRBV4-2	TRBJ1-4	TGTGCCAGCAGCCAAGATGTAGGGGATGCAACTAATGAAAAACTGTTTTTT	CASSQDVGDATNEKLFF
TRBD1	TRBV9	TRBJ2-5	TGTGCCAGCAGTGCACTTACAGGGGGGGAGACCCAGTACTTC	CASSALTGGETQYF
NA	TRBV5-6	TRBJ1-2	TGTGCCAGCAGCGAGGACAGATTTGTGGGCTACACCTTC	CASSEDRFVGYTF
TRBD1	TRBV18	TRBJ2-7	TGTGCCAGCTCATCCCGGGACAGCTACGAGCAGTACTTC	CASSSRDSYEQYF
TRBD2	TRBV28	TRBJ2-1	TGTGCCAGCAGGGAGGGAGGGCCGACGGGTGCCTCCTACAATGAGCAGTTCTTC	CASREGGPTGASYNEQFF
TRBD1	TRBV2	TRBJ1-1	TGTGCCAGCAGCGTCCGGAACAGGGGGACTGAAGCTTTCTTT	CASSVRNRGTEAFF
NA	TRBV21-1	TRBJ2-4	TGTGCCAGCAGCAAAGGAAGCTCAGGGGCGGCTAGCAAGGCTAAAAACATTCAGTACTTC	CASSKGSSGAASKAKNIQYF
NA	TRBV5-4	TRBJ1-1	TGTGCCAGCAGCTTAATCGACAGGAAGGACACTGAAGCTTTCTTT	CASSLIDRKDTEAFF
NA	TRBV5-1	TRBJ2-5	TGCGCCAGCAGCTTTTCCCCCCAGGGCCAGGAGACCCAGTACTTC	CASSFSPQGQETQYF
TRBD1	TRBV6-6	TRBJ1-2	TGTGCCAGCAGTCCCCCGGCGACAGGGTCGGGCTACACCTTC	CASSPPATGSGYTF